This TCR beta chain was sequenced in a study of blood T cell repertoires in COVID-19. Overall study context: Donors in the United States, Italy and Spain gave samples during acute or convalescent COVID-19. The analysed material was cDNA or gDNA that came from T cells, B-cell-depleted T cells, or PBMCs.

Authors' processing steps: Cell counts per sample came from amplifying reference gene primers. Data came from immunoSEQ multiplex PCR; TCRdb stores just in-frame clones and leaves some out. V and J calls and clone size are as listed in that table; D and trimming were resolved from the DNA. The top ten clones hold 2% to 2.5% of a sample with fewer than 85,000 clones, about 74% of them seen once. Seattle's enrolled individuals joined amid active infection and were then monitored longitudinally. The V gene's germline CDR1 is SGHTA and CDR2 FQGNSA. The CDR3 runs 14 residues. Trimming removed 3 bases at V and 6 bases at J, with 11 bases between.

The chain couples TRBV7-2 to TRBJ2-2; perhaps TRBD1 as D (5 bases). The source material was peripheral blood. This clonotype originated in a man between 65 and 85 years old with COVID-19, enrolled during active disease. The CDR3 bases are TGTGCCAGCAGCTTCGGCAGGGTCCCCGGGGAGCTGTTTTTT. It yields the protein CASSFGRVPGELFF.